These 28 T cell receptor beta chains originate from one sample sequenced in a study of shared clonotypes between healthy human individuals. Sequenced by immunoSEQ multiplex PCR; TCRdb stores in-frame clones only, minus some. The sample includes around 500,000 clones, 60% to 80% of them seen just once. Material: PBMCs. The receptors originated from a woman in her 40s in good health. Some clones in this sample may be carry-over from other donors' samples.

The genes are TRBV29-1 and TRBJ2-7, with D perhaps TRBD1 or TRBD2 (5 bases each). The CDR3 runs to 13 residues. Trimming left V 3 bases short and J 3 bases short, with 12 bases between. Germline loops: CDR1 SQVTM, CDR2 ANQGSEA. CDR3 nucleotide sequence: TGCAGCGTTGACGGGACCGACAGCTACGAGCAGTACTTC. This encodes CSVDGTDSYEQYF.

This chain links TRBV30 with TRBJ1-5; D is ambiguous. Per germline, CDR1 GTSNPN and CDR2 SVGIG (reference sequence). Trimming cost V 1 base and J 7 bases, with 11 bases left between them. The CDR3 extends over 13 amino acids. This CDR3 reads CAWSGVELQPQHF. DNA of the CDR3: TGTGCCTGGAGTGGGGTGGAACTCCAGCCCCAGCATTTT.

The V call is TRBV15, the J call TRBJ2-7, with D tentatively TRBD1 or TRBD2 (6 bases each). The CDR3 totals 18 residues. Germline CDR1 and CDR2: LNHNV and YYDKDF (reference sequence). Trimming cost V 0 bases and J 1 base, with 19 bases left between them. The CDR3 is CATSRDYQVEGGSYEQYF. Written as DNA, the CDR3 is TGTGCCACCAGCAGAGACTATCAGGTGGAGGGGGGATCCTACGAGCAGTACTTC.

V is TRBV11-3 and J is TRBJ2-5, with 8 nucleotides matching TRBD2. The J segment lost 2 bases and the V segment lost 2 bases, leaving 4 bases of the junction unmatched. The CDR3 is 15 residues long. Germline V gene sequence: CDR1 SGHNT, CDR2 YENEEA. CDR3 nucleotide sequence: TGTGCCAGCAGCTTAATAGCGGGGCCGCAAGAGACCCAGTACTTC. Translation gives CASSLIAGPQETQYF.

The CDR3 here is CAWSGQFYGYTF. In nucleotides, the CDR3 is TGTGCCTGGAGTGGACAGTTCTATGGCTACACCTTC. This chain joins TRBV30 and TRBJ1-2, with a tentative D call TRBD1 (5 bases). The CDR3 length is 12 residues. Germline loops: CDR1 GTSNPN, CDR2 SVGIG (reference sequence). The V end was cut by 1 base, the J end by 4 bases, with 7 bases between.

The chain uses TRBV5-8 and TRBJ1-5, with D unresolved. The V end lost 1 base, the J end lost 5 bases, and 4 bases lay between the germline ends. This CDR3 is 12 amino acids long. Per the germline V gene, CDR1 is SGHTS and CDR2 is YDEGEE. This chain's CDR3 is CASSLRDQPQHF. The DNA of the CDR3 is TGTGCCAGCAGCTTGAGGGATCAGCCCCAGCATTTT.

This clone came up once. This chain connects TRBV11-2 to TRBJ2-4, with D tentatively TRBD2 (6 bases). The CDR3 is 14 residues long. CDR1 and CDR2 from the germline V gene are SGHAT and FQNNGV. V dropped 1 base and J dropped 9 bases, with 13 bases sitting between them. The CDR3 reads CASSLGPTSSIQYF. The CDR3 DNA sequence: TGTGCCAGCAGCTTAGGCCCTACTAGCTCCATTCAGTACTTC.

The CDR3 loop is CASSEPTGSPYEQYF. DNA of the CDR3: TGTGCCAGCAGTGAACCCACAGGGTCCCCCTACGAGCAGTACTTC. V and J are TRBV6-1 and TRBJ2-7, with a tentative D call TRBD1 (6 bases). The CDR3 has 15 residues. Looked up from germline, CDR1 is MNHNS and CDR2 is SASEGT. Trimming pared 2 bases from V and 2 bases from J, leaving 13 bases between.

This chain joins TRBV29-1 and TRBJ2-3, with D perhaps matching TRBD2 (5 bases). Trimming pared 5 bases from V and 3 bases from J, leaving 6 bases between. The germline V gene encodes CDR1 SQVTM and CDR2 ANQGSEA. CDR3 length: 11 residues. The CDR3 loop is CSVRGTDTQYF. In DNA form, the CDR3 reads TGCAGCGTTCGAGGGACAGATACGCAGTATTTT.

The V call is TRBV29-1, the J call TRBJ2-7; TRBD1 matches 7 bases. V trimming: 7 bases; J trimming: 6 bases; junction bases outside the gene matches: 12. This CDR3 comprises 13 residues. Germline CDR1 reads SQVTM; CDR2 reads ANQGSEA. The chain's CDR3 is CSAGTDAGVEQYF. The DNA for the CDR3 is TGCAGCGCTGGGACAGATGCCGGGGTCGAGCAGTACTTC.

The chain has TRBV13 and TRBJ1-1; TRBD1 might be the D (5 bases). Germline V gives CDR1 PRHDT, CDR2 FYEKMQ (reference sequence). The V and J ends lost 5 bases and 3 bases respectively, with 13 bases between them. This CDR3 region has 14 residues. The DNA for the CDR3 is TGTGCCAGCAGCCTGCCGGGACTGGACACTGAAGCTTTCTTT. It specifies CASSLPGLDTEAFF.

The J gene is TRBJ2-7, the V gene TRBV7-8; D remains unclear. Trimming took 2 bases from V and 5 from J, leaving 13 bases between them. The germline CDR1 and CDR2 sequences are SGHVS and FQNEAQ. The CDR3 extends over 14 amino acids. The CDR3 loop reads CASSLRALIDEQYF. CDR3 nucleotides: TGTGCCAGCAGCTTAAGGGCTCTTATCGACGAGCAGTACTTC.

The chain employs TRBV7-9 and TRBJ2-1, with 7 bases fitting TRBD1. This CDR3 contains 13 residues. The germline V gene has CDR1 SEHNR and CDR2 FQNEAQ (reference sequence). V trimming: 5 bases; J trimming: 4 bases; junction bases outside the gene matches: 2. The CDR3 loop is CASSTGQYNEQFF. The CDR3 nucleotides read TGTGCCAGCAGCACGGGACAGTACAATGAGCAGTTCTTC.

The V and J genes are TRBV6-6 and TRBJ2-2, with TRBD1 matching 8 bases. CDR3 length: 14 amino acids. V shed 6 bases and J 5 bases; nucleotides not matched to a gene: 5. Germline CDR1 is MNHNY and CDR2 is SVGAGI (reference sequence). The CDR3 loop is CASRTTGGTGELFF. CDR3 nucleotides: TGTGCCAGCAGAACTACAGGGGGTACCGGGGAGCTGTTTTTT.

The rearrangement uses TRBV30 and TRBJ2-7; TRBD1 aligns across 7 bases. Germline V gives CDR1 GTSNPN, CDR2 SVGIG (reference sequence). Losses at the gene ends were 0 bases for V and 6 bases for J; bases not matched to a gene: 5. This CDR3 comprises 13 residues. In nucleotides, the CDR3 is TGTGCCTGGAGTGTACAAGGGGACAGCGAGCAGTACTTC. Translated: CAWSVQGDSEQYF.

This chain connects TRBV19 to TRBJ1-1, with D tentatively TRBD1 (5 bases). V gave up 4 bases and J gave up 2 bases, with 14 bases separating them. This CDR3 spans 15 amino acids. CDR1 is LNHDA, CDR2 SQIVND, per germline (reference sequence). The CDR3 is CASSTLVTDNTEAFF. The CDR3 nucleotides are TGTGCCAGTAGTACATTAGTGACAGATAACACTGAAGCTTTCTTT.

V and J are TRBV4-2 and TRBJ1-2, with D possibly TRBD1 on 6 matching bases. The germline V gene has CDR1 LGHNA and CDR2 YNFKEQ. V dropped 7 bases and J dropped 4 bases, with 13 bases sitting between them. The CDR3 is made up of 13 amino acids. The CDR3 DNA reads TGTGCCAGCACCCTGGGGGGGGCCTATGGCTACACCTTC. It is translated as CASTLGGAYGYTF.

The CDR3 nucleotides are TGTGCCAGCTCAGGGGGTCGCCCCTTCCAAGAGACCCAGTACTTC. Its translation is CASSGGRPFQETQYF. The gene calls are TRBV18 and TRBJ2-5; D may correspond to TRBD1 or TRBD2 (5 bases each). Germline CDR1 reads KGHSH; CDR2 reads LQKENI. This CDR3 has 15 residues. V was clipped by 5 bases and J by 1 base, with 14 bases between them.

The chain couples TRBV6-5 to TRBJ2-2, with no clear D. There are 12 residues in the CDR3. From germline, CDR1 is MNHEY and CDR2 SVGAGI. V was pared by 7 bases and J by 5 bases, with 8 bases between. The CDR3 DNA sequence: TGTGCCAGCACCCCTAGAACCGGGGAGCTGTTTTTT. As protein: CASTPRTGELFF.

J is TRBJ2-3 and V is TRBV11-3, with D unresolved. V was shortened by 4 bases and J by 4 bases, with 9 bases between the two germline ends. The CDR3 consists of 13 residues. Germline CDR1 and CDR2: SGHNT and YENEEA. The CDR3, as DNA: TGTGCCAGCAGCTACCAGACGGCAGATACGCAGTATTTT. It encodes CASSYQTADTQYF.

The rearrangement uses TRBV7-8 and TRBJ2-1, with D unclear. From germline, CDR1 is SGHVS and CDR2 FQNEAQ. Trimming removed 2 bases at V and 9 bases at J, with 26 bases between. CDR3 length: 18 residues. CDR3 bases: TGTGCCAGCAGCTTAATCTCCCCCGGGCCCCAGGATTACGGTGAGCAGTTCTTC. Protein sequence: CASSLISPGPQDYGEQFF.

The rearrangement uses TRBV27 and TRBJ2-1, with 7 bases lining up with TRBD2. Germline values: CDR1 MNHEY, CDR2 SMNVEV (reference sequence). The CDR3 loop spans 14 amino acids. The V segment lost 5 bases and the J segment 10 bases; nucleotides outside the gene matches: 11. The CDR3 sequence is CASSPTGRRGEQFF. CDR3 coding DNA: TGTGCCAGCAGTCCGACCGGGCGGCGGGGGGAGCAGTTCTTC.

This chain connects TRBV19 to TRBJ2-2; no firm D call. This CDR3 spans 14 amino acids. V was pared by 3 bases and J by 0 bases, with 5 bases between. Germline CDR1 and CDR2: LNHDA and SQIVND (reference sequence). The chain's CDR3 is CASSIGANTGELFF. DNA of the CDR3: TGTGCCAGTAGTATCGGAGCGAACACCGGGGAGCTGTTTTTT. Based on the CDR3 plus reference TRBV19 and TRBJ2-2, the full variable domain is DGGITQSPKYLFRKEGQNVTLSCEQNLNHDAMYWYRQDPGQGLRLIYYSQIVNDFQKGDIAEGYSVSREKKESFPLTVTSAQKNPTAFYLCASSIGANTGELFFGEGSRLTVL.

This chain joins TRBV19 and TRBJ2-5; D possibly uses TRBD1 or TRBD2 (5 bases each). Germline V lookup: CDR1 LNHDA, CDR2 SQIVND (reference sequence). Trimming left V 4 bases short and J 3 bases short, with 12 bases between. The CDR3 runs 14 residues. The CDR3, as DNA: TGTGCCAGTAGTAACTTGGGACGGAAAGAGACCCAGTACTTC. Residues: CASSNLGRKETQYF.

The genes are TRBV10-3 and TRBJ2-1; 7 nucleotides line up with TRBD2. CDR1 is ENHRY and CDR2 is SYGVKD in the germline V gene. V lost 3 bases and J lost 4; bases outside the gene matches: 3. The CDR3 contains 14 residues. The CDR3 DNA is TGTGCCATCAGTGAAATCGGGGGGTACAATGAGCAGTTCTTC. Its translation: CAISEIGGYNEQFF.

V is TRBV5-1 and J is TRBJ2-1, with 12 bases matching TRBD2. CDR3 size: 17 residues. CDR1 is SGHRS and CDR2 is YFSETQ in the germline V gene. V shed 0 bases, J shed 0 bases, and the junction held 1 base outside the gene matches. The CDR3 region has the DNA TGCGCCAGCAGCTTGGGACTAGCGGGAGTCTCCTACAATGAGCAGTTCTTC. It encodes CASSLGLAGVSYNEQFF.

The V and J genes are TRBV18 and TRBJ1-5, with D possibly being TRBD1 (5 bases). The length of the CDR3 is 15 residues. Germline CDR1 is KGHSH and CDR2 is LQKENI. The V and J ends lost 4 bases and 0 bases respectively, with 10 bases between them. CDR3 DNA: TGTGCCAGCTCACAAGGACAAACTAGCAATCAGCCCCAGCATTTT. Amino acid sequence: CASSQGQTSNQPQHF.

The J gene is TRBJ1-1, the V gene TRBV7-2; perhaps TRBD1 as D (6 bases). Trimming left V 4 bases short and J 2 bases short, with 17 bases between. The CDR3 covers 16 residues. CDR1 and CDR2 (germline): SGHTA, FQGNSA. The CDR3: CASSSPRGGSNTEAFF. The CDR3 DNA reads as TGTGCCAGCAGCTCACCCAGGGGAGGGAGTAACACTGAAGCTTTCTTT.